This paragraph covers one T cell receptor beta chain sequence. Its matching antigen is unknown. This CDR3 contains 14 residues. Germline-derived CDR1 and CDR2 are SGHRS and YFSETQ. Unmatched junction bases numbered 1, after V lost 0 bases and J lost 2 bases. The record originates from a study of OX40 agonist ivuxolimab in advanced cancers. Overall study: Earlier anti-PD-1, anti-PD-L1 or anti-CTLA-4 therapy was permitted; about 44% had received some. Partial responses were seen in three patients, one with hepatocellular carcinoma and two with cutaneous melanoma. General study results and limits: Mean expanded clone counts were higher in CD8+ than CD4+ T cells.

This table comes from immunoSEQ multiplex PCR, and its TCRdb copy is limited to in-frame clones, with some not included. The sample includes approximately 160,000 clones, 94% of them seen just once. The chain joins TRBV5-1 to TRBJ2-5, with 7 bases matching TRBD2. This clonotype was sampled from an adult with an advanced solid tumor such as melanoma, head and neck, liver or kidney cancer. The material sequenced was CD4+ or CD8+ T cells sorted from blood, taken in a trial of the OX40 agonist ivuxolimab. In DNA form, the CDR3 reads TGCGCCAGCAGCTTGGGGGAGGGGCAAGAGACCCAGTACTTC. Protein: CASSLGEGQETQYF.